This T cell receptor (beta chain) emerged from a study of cytotoxic CD8 clonotypes in ibrutinib-treated CLL. Study background: Median treatment time before response sampling was eleven to twelve months, range 6 to 36.

Trimming removed 10 bases from V and 2 bases from J, with 11 bases in between. This CDR3 contains 12 residues. Germline values: CDR1 LNHDA, CDR2 SQIVND (reference sequence). As concerns this clone: Antigen unknown.

Profiled with immunoSEQ multiplex PCR; TCRdb holds only in-frame clones, not every one. This table holds 300,000 to 400,000 clones, under 70% found once. Study findings and constraints: Few clonotypes were public, and these shrank or held steady under treatment. Clonality was higher at baseline than in age-matched healthy donors and tracked circulating CD8+ T-cell counts. Clonality, elevated at ibrutinib response, dropped back toward baseline at progression.

V gene TRBV19 combines with J gene TRBJ1-2; weak D call: TRBD1 (6 bases). The source was PBMCs, collected after 36 months of ibrutinib treatment. The sequence was collected from a human donor with chronic lymphocytic leukemia. CDR3 bases: TGTGCCACCATGAGGGGGAACTATGGCTACACCTTC. Protein sequence: CATMRGNYGYTF.